Each of the 17 T cell receptor beta chains below was sequenced from the same sample in a study of shared clonotypes between healthy human individuals. Cells designated naive CD8 were CD45RO-negative and were positively selected for CCR7, with terminally differentiated effector memory CD45RA+ cells excluded. Assay: immunoSEQ multiplex PCR; the TCRdb copy retains only in-frame clones and omits some. The table records around 1.9 million clones, around 93% of them present only once. The sample taken for sequencing was naive CD8+ T cells from PBMCs. The receptors stem from a man aged 18 to 35 in good health. Some clones in this sample may be carry-over from other donors' samples.

The sample holds a few counts of this clone. Other DNA sequences of this sample code for an identical CDR3. The rearrangement uses TRBV9 and TRBJ1-2; 11 bases map to TRBD1. The germline CDR1 and CDR2 sequences are SGDLS and YYNGEE. The CDR3 length is 14 residues. The junction had 1 base not matched to a gene; V was cut back by 2 bases and J by 4 bases. The CDR3 region has the DNA TGTGCCAGCAGCGTGGGACAGGGGGGCTATGGCTACACCTTC. This sequence encodes CASSVGQGGYGYTF.

In its sample, this clone was seen once. V gene TRBV7-2 combines with J gene TRBJ1-2; D call uncertain. Between the trimmed V and J ends, which lost 5 bases and 11 bases, there was a span of 21 bases. Germline V lookup: CDR1 SGHTA, CDR2 FQGNSA. The CDR3 extends over 14 amino acids. CDR3 protein: CASSPGERAYSYTF. In DNA, the CDR3 is TGTGCCAGCAGCCCCGGGGAGCGGGCCTATTCTTACACCTTC.

This rearrangement joins TRBV2 to TRBJ1-2; no firm D call. The V and J ends lost 10 bases and 4 bases respectively, with 16 bases between them. This CDR3 is 13 amino acids long. CDR1 and CDR2 from the germline V gene are SNHLY and FYNNEI. The CDR3 protein is CATPVKGLYGYTF. The CDR3 DNA reads as TGTGCCACCCCGGTAAAGGGCCTCTATGGCTACACCTTC.

This clone showed up just once. The chain uses TRBV6-1 and TRBJ2-1, with a possible D match to TRBD1 (6 bases). Trimming took off 1 base at V and 4 bases at J, with 20 bases between the two ends. Germline V CDR1 and CDR2: MNHNS, SASEGT. This CDR3 comprises 18 residues. CDR3 residues: CASSEVGAARSLYNEQFF. The CDR3 DNA reads as TGTGCCAGCAGTGAAGTGGGGGCAGCCCGAAGCCTTTACAATGAGCAGTTCTTC.

This chain links TRBV6-5 with TRBJ2-7; D ambiguous. CDR3 length: 12 residues. Looked up from germline, CDR1 is MNHEY and CDR2 is SVGAGI. V was trimmed by 11 bases and J by 4 bases, leaving 15 bases between them. The CDR3 DNA is TGTGCCTCATCTCCGGGCCTGTACGAGCAGTACTTC. Translating it yields CASSPGLYEQYF.

The rearrangement uses TRBV2 and TRBJ2-5; D gene unclear. Germline V gene sequence: CDR1 SNHLY, CDR2 FYNNEI. This CDR3 has 11 amino acids. V gave up 2 bases and J gave up 5 bases, with 3 bases separating them. CDR3 DNA sequence: TGTGCCAGCAGTGAACTCGAGACCCAGTACTTC. As protein: CASSELETQYF. The complete variable domain, with remaining parts taken from reference TRBV2 and TRBJ2-5, reads EPEVTQTPSHQVTQMGQEVILRCVPISNHLYFYWYRQILGQKVEFLVSFYNNEISEKSEIFDDQFSVERPDGSNFTLKIRSTKLEDSAMYFCASSELETQYFGPGTRLLVL.

The V call is TRBV2, the J call TRBJ2-6, with unresolved D. V lost 1 base and J 0 bases, leaving 4 bases between the germline ends. The germline CDR1 and CDR2 sequences are SNHLY and FYNNEI. The CDR3 is 15 residues long. DNA for the CDR3: TGTGCCAGCAGTGAAGGTCACTCTGGGGCCAACGTCCTGACTTTC. Its translation is CASSEGHSGANVLTF.

The V gene is TRBV28, the J gene TRBJ1-3, with D possibly TRBD1 on 6 matching bases. CDR1 and CDR2 (germline): MDHEN, SYDVKM. The CDR3 is made up of 16 amino acids. This chain's CDR3 is CARMLAGDRPGNTIYF. In DNA, the CDR3 is TGTGCGCGGATGTTGGCAGGGGATAGGCCTGGAAACACCATATATTTT.

A remark on this clone: Other DNA sequences in the sample encode the same CDR3. V gene TRBV27 combines with J gene TRBJ2-1; TRBD2 matches 8 bases. The CDR3 is 16 residues long. Germline values: CDR1 MNHEY, CDR2 SMNVEV (reference sequence). J was trimmed by 3 bases and V by 0 bases; bases with no gene match: 4. The CDR3, as DNA: TGTGCCAGCAGTTTATCGCGGGGGGCGGGCTACAATGAGCAGTTCTTC. Encoded protein: CASSLSRGAGYNEQFF.

To note about this clone: This sample also contains other DNA sequences that code for the same CDR3. The J gene is TRBJ2-7, the V gene TRBV11-2; 8 bases agree with TRBD2. CDR1 SGHAT and CDR2 FQNNGV come from the germline V gene. The CDR3 extends over 14 amino acids. The trim removed 1 base at V and 4 bases at J, leaving 3 bases unmatched. DNA of the CDR3: TGTGCCAGCAGCTTAGTCGGGAGGGGGTACGAGCAGTACTTC. Its protein is CASSLVGRGYEQYF.

Points on this clone: Other DNA sequences from this sample encode an identical CDR3 as well. The chain employs TRBV27 and TRBJ2-5; D is uncertain. The CDR3 is 14 amino acids. V was pared by 0 bases and J by 1 base, with 6 bases between. Germline CDR1 MNHEY, CDR2 SMNVEV (reference sequence). CDR3: CASSLSQSQETQYF. The CDR3 nucleotides are TGTGCCAGCAGTTTATCACAGAGCCAAGAGACCCAGTACTTC.

This chain links TRBV4-1 with TRBJ2-1, with 9 bases lining up with TRBD2. The V gene's germline CDR1 is MGHRA and CDR2 YSYEKL. V lost 5 bases to trimming and J lost 10 bases; unmatched junction nucleotides: 15. The CDR3 has 16 amino acids. The CDR3 region has the DNA TGCGCCAGCAGCTCTCCTGTCCGGACTAGCGTTGGCGAGCAGTTCTTC. Protein: CASSSPVRTSVGEQFF.

The gene calls are TRBV9 and TRBJ2-3; D remains ambiguous. Deletions cut 0 bases from V and 6 bases from J, with 20 bases between. CDR3 size: 17 residues. Germline lookup yields CDR1 SGDLS and CDR2 YYNGEE. This CDR3 reads CASSVGLLVSGPDTQYF. The DNA for the CDR3 is TGTGCCAGCAGCGTAGGCCTTTTGGTATCTGGTCCGGATACGCAGTATTTT.

The chain couples TRBV27 to TRBJ2-7, with 8 bases matching TRBD1. Germline assignment: CDR1 MNHEY and CDR2 SMNVEV (reference sequence). The CDR3 length is 14 residues. Trimming at V came to 4 bases and at J to 6 bases, leaving 8 bases not matched to a gene. The CDR3 DNA reads as TGTGCCAGCAGTTACACAGGGGGAGTGGGCGAGCAGTACTTC. It translates to CASSYTGGVGEQYF.

The rearrangement uses TRBV10-3 and TRBJ2-1; TRBD2 matches at 7 bases. V was clipped by 0 bases and J by 4 bases; unmatched bases: 6. The length of the CDR3 is 16 residues. Germline V gives CDR1 ENHRY, CDR2 SYGVKD. The CDR3 DNA reads as TGTGCCATCAGTGAGTCAAGGCTAGCGGAGTACAATGAGCAGTTCTTC. Translating it yields CAISESRLAEYNEQFF.

The chain has TRBV28 and TRBJ1-2; D remains unclear. V gave up 5 bases and J gave up 0 bases, with 10 bases separating them. The V gene's germline CDR1 is MDHEN and CDR2 SYDVKM. CDR3 length equals 14 residues. CDR3 protein: CASSQQRTNYGYTF. For the CDR3, the DNA is TGTGCCAGCAGTCAACAGAGAACTAACTATGGCTACACCTTC.

The chain carries TRBV15 and TRBJ1-2; no firm D call. The CDR3 is 15 residues long. The germline CDR1 and CDR2 sequences are LNHNV and YYDKDF (reference sequence). V lost 5 bases and J 0 bases, leaving 13 bases between the germline ends. CDR3 coding DNA: TGTGCCACCAGCCCCTCAGCTAAAACTAACTATGGCTACACCTTC. Translation: CATSPSAKTNYGYTF.